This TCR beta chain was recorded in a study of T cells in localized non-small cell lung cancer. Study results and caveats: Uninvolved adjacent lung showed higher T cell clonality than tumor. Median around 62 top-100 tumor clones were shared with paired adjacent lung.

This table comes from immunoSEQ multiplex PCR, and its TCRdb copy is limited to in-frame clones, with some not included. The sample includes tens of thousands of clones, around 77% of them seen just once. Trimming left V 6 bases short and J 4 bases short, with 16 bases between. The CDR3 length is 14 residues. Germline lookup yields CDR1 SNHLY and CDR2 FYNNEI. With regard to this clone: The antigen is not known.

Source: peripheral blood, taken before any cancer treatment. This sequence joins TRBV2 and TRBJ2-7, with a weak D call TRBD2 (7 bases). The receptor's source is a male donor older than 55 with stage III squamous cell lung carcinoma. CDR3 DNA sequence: TGTGCCAGCAGGCTTGGGGGGGCTACTTACGAGCAGTACTTC. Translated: CASRLGGATYEQYF.